The 3 T cell receptor beta chains presented below share a single source sample, sequenced in a study of PD-L1 blockade in urothelial cancer. Repertoires were generated with immunoSEQ multiplex PCR, while TCRdb's copy carries only in-frame clones and drops some. The profile shows some 79,000 clones, roughly 82% of them singletons. The material was PBMCs, obtained around atezolizumab (anti-PD-L1) treatment. The receptors come from an older man with urothelial cancer.

The chain carries TRBV6-6 and TRBJ2-7; 7 bases are a match to TRBD1. Germline V gene data show CDR1 as MNHNY and CDR2 as SVGAGI (reference sequence). J was trimmed by 5 bases and V by 0 bases; bases with no gene match: 7. The CDR3 is 15 residues long. The CDR3 spells CASSYSSVTGDEQYF. In nucleotides, the CDR3 is TGTGCCAGCAGTTACTCGAGCGTAACAGGGGACGAGCAGTACTTC.

J is TRBJ1-1 and V is TRBV6-5, with D possibly matching TRBD1 (5 bases). CDR3 length equals 12 residues. The V and J ends lost 8 bases and 1 base respectively, with 8 bases between them. Germline values: CDR1 MNHEY, CDR2 SVGAGI. The CDR3 region is CASGRGNTEAFF. DNA for the CDR3: TGTGCCAGCGGTAGGGGGAACACTGAAGCTTTCTTT.

This clone was detected only once. V and J are TRBV11-3 and TRBJ2-1; 8 bases line up with TRBD2. The CDR3 totals 16 residues. Germline CDR1 is SGHNT and CDR2 is YENEEA. V lost 1 base and J lost 7; bases outside the gene matches: 9. The CDR3 sequence is CASSLGLVTSGNEQFF. CDR3 coding DNA: TGTGCCAGCAGCTTAGGTCTCGTTACTAGCGGAAATGAGCAGTTCTTC.